A selection of T cell receptor beta chains follows, all from one sample in a study of T cells after yellow fever vaccination. TCRdb independently ran MiXCR on the 5' RACE reads; one entry per CDR3 protein. The sample lists 300,000 or so distinct CDR3 sequences, 6.8% occurring once. The specimen was PBMCs, collected about 41 days after the first yellow fever vaccination. All receptors come from a man between 18 and 35 years old who received the YFV17D yellow fever vaccine. CDR3s include the opening cysteine and the closing phenylalanine or tryptophan. Fields, in order: V gene, D gene, J gene, clone size, CDR3 protein, CDR3 DNA. A D gene is named only where the DNA matches it firmly. Part of the rows lack a size; the others show once, few, many or a class for expanded clones.

>TRBV5-1|TRBD2|TRBJ2-1|NA
CASSFLAGGRYEQFF
TGCGCCAGCAGCTTCCTAGCGGGGGGCCGCTATGAGCAGTTCTTC
>TRBV7-9|NA|TRBJ1-6|NA
CASSPDGPSPLHF
TGTGCCAGCAGCCCCGACGGGCCCTCACCCCTCCACTTT
>TRBV9|TRBD2|TRBJ2-1|NA
CASSVGGSNEQFF
TGTGCCAGCAGCGTGGGAGGGTCCAATGAGCAGTTCTTC
>TRBV5-6|NA|TRBJ1-3|NA
CASSLDGNLSGNTIYF
TGTGCCAGCAGCTTGGACGGAAACCTCTCTGGAAACACCATATATTTT
>TRBV5-1|TRBD1|TRBJ2-7|NA
CASSLAGTGDEQYF
TGCGCCAGCAGCTTGGCCGGGACAGGGGACGAGCAGTACTTC
>TRBV18|NA|TRBJ2-2|many
CASSPRAAANTGELFF
TGTGCCAGCTCACCACGGGCAGCGGCTAACACCGGGGAGCTGTTTTTT
>TRBV4-1|TRBD2|TRBJ2-3|few
CASSHRLAGDRGDTQYF
TGCGCCAGCAGCCACCGACTAGCGGGGGATAGGGGAGATACGCAGTATTTT
>TRBV9|TRBD1|TRBJ2-5|NA
CASSVHPGGQETQYF
TGTGCCAGCAGCGTCCATCCAGGGGGCCAAGAGACCCAGTACTTC
>TRBV7-3|NA|TRBJ2-1|NA
CASSPTGLGDEQFF
TGTGCCAGCAGCCCGACAGGCCTCGGGGATGAGCAGTTCTTC
>TRBV5-8|TRBD2|TRBJ2-3|NA
CASSLIFSGGRGDTQYF
TGTGCCAGCAGCTTGATTTTCAGCGGGGGGCGAGGAGATACGCAGTATTTT
>TRBV11-1|NA|TRBJ2-3|NA
CASSTTEPLALLTDTQYF
TGTGCCAGCAGCACCACCGAACCTCTAGCGCTACTCACAGATACGCAGTATTTT
>TRBV4-1|NA|TRBJ2-5|NA
CASSQSGTSRETQYF
TGCGCCAGCAGCCAGTCCGGGACTTCACGAGAGACCCAGTACTTC
>TRBV2|NA|TRBJ1-1|NA
CASSEGWTEAFF
TGTGCCAGCAGTGAAGGGTGGACTGAAGCTTTCTTT
>TRBV28|NA|TRBJ1-2|NA
CASSLRGGYGYTF
TGTGCCAGCAGTCTGAGGGGAGGCTATGGCTACACCTTC
>TRBV4-3|NA|TRBJ1-2|few
CASSQDGKTVGGYTF
TGCGCCAGCAGCCAAGATGGGAAGACAGTGGGAGGCTACACCTTC
>TRBV5-4|TRBD2|TRBJ2-4|NA
CASSKGTSGGTNIQYF
TGTGCCAGCAGCAAGGGGACTAGCGGGGGGACAAACATTCAGTACTTC
>TRBV28|NA|TRBJ1-5|NA
CASMRGATPEPQHF
TGTGCCAGCATGAGAGGGGCCACTCCTGAGCCCCAGCATTTT
>TRBV29-1|NA|TRBJ2-1|few
CSVNNRASSYNEQFF
TGCAGCGTAAACAACAGAGCCAGCTCCTACAATGAGCAGTTCTTC